The 18 T cell receptor beta chains below were found in one sample sequenced in a study of PD-L1 blockade in urothelial cancer (dated by TCRdb to the late 2010s). Receptors were amplified or captured by the immunoSEQ multiplex PCR assay. What TCRdb holds here is the immuneACCESS table cut down to in-frame rearrangements. Part of the clones is not present; checked against another copy, under half of the missing clones reflect an unresolved V gene, and the others are unexplained. The sample records about 120,000 clones, roughly 90% of which are singletons. The ten largest account for under 2% of the sample. The time point tag for this specimen amounts to: peripheral blood 6 weeks after treatment start. This material consisted of PBMCs, taken around atezolizumab (anti-PD-L1) treatment. Receptors were obtained from a man between 60 and 75 years old with urothelial cancer.

The chain has TRBV5-4 and TRBJ2-5; 9 bases line up with TRBD1. The germline V gene has CDR1 SGHNT and CDR2 YYREEE (reference sequence). The junction had 11 bases not matched to a gene; V was cut back by 3 bases and J by 5 bases. The CDR3 is 16 residues long. The CDR3 DNA reads TGTGCCAGCAGCTCCCCGGGACAGGGTATCCGCGAGACCCAGTACTTC. It specifies CASSSPGQGIRETQYF.

The chain couples TRBV5-4 to TRBJ1-5; maybe TRBD1 (5 bases). The V end lost 2 bases, the J end lost 2 bases, and 11 bases lay between the germline ends. Germline CDR1 and CDR2: SGHNT and YYREEE (reference sequence). The CDR3 length is 15 residues. CDR3 region: CASSFGGTGNQPQHF. The CDR3 region has the DNA TGTGCCAGCAGCTTCGGCGGGACCGGCAATCAGCCCCAGCATTTT.

A few counts support this clone. The V gene is TRBV18, the J gene TRBJ1-3; D not resolved. This CDR3 comprises 16 residues. Trimming took off 0 bases at V and 2 bases at J, with 11 bases between the two ends. Germline V gene sequence: CDR1 KGHSH, CDR2 LQKENI. The CDR3 protein is CASSPPSGLAGNTIYF. The CDR3 nucleotides are TGTGCCAGCTCACCACCGTCTGGCCTCGCTGGAAACACCATATATTTT. Combining the CDR3 with reference TRBV18 and TRBJ1-3 gives the whole variable domain NAGVMQNPRHLVRRRGQEARLRCSPMKGHSHVYWYRQLPEEGLKFMVYLQKENIIDESGMPKERFSAEFPKEGPSILRIQQVVRGDSAAYFCASSPPSGLAGNTIYFGEGSWLTVV.

The rearrangement uses TRBV28 and TRBJ2-1; 8 nucleotides match TRBD1. Germline CDR1 MDHEN, CDR2 SYDVKM. J lost 6 bases, V lost 5 bases, and 6 bases had no gene match. The CDR3 runs 14 residues. Written as DNA, the CDR3 is TGTGCCAGCAGTCCGCAGGGGGCCTTCAATGAGCAGTTCTTC. Protein product: CASSPQGAFNEQFF.

The rearrangement links TRBV5-4 to TRBJ2-3; D call uncertain. CDR1 is SGHNT and CDR2 is YYREEE in the germline V gene (reference sequence). The CDR3 loop spans 16 amino acids. V was shortened by 4 bases and J by 0 bases, with 15 bases between the two germline ends. The CDR3 DNA reads TGTGCCAGCAGCCCAACCCGAGGTTATAGCACAGATACGCAGTATTTT. Protein: CASSPTRGYSTDTQYF.

The chain combines TRBV5-4 with TRBJ2-7; 7 bases align to TRBD1. There are 15 residues in the CDR3. The germline V gene encodes CDR1 SGHNT and CDR2 YYREEE (reference sequence). V gave up 2 bases and J gave up 4 bases; unmatched junction bases: 9. The CDR3 here is CASSLGQGEGYEQYF. Here the CDR3 DNA reads TGTGCCAGCAGCTTAGGGCAGGGGGAAGGGTACGAGCAGTACTTC. Supplemented by reference TRBV5-4 and TRBJ2-7, the full variable domain reads ETGVTQSPTHLIKTRGQQVTLRCSSQSGHNTVSWYQQALGQGPQFIFQYYREEENGRGNFPPRFSGLQFPNYSSELNVNALELDDSALYLCASSLGQGEGYEQYFGPGTRLTVT.

This rearrangement joins TRBV19 to TRBJ2-2; TRBD2 aligns across 9 bases. This CDR3 is built from 15 residues. After removal of 2 bases from V and 4 bases from J, the junction contained 2 bases not matched to a gene. The germline V gene encodes CDR1 LNHDA and CDR2 SQIVND (reference sequence). CDR3 protein: CASSILAGFTGELFF. In DNA form, the CDR3 reads TGTGCCAGTAGTATACTAGCGGGGTTCACCGGGGAGCTGTTTTTT.

J is TRBJ2-7 and V is TRBV27; 9 bases are shared with TRBD1. This CDR3 contains 14 residues. V was pared by 6 bases and J by 6 bases, with 9 bases of the junction left unmatched. Germline V gene data show CDR1 as MNHEY and CDR2 as SMNVEV (reference sequence). The CDR3 loop is CASSITGGHGEQYF. Here the CDR3 DNA reads TGTGCCAGCAGCATAACAGGGGGCCATGGCGAGCAGTACTTC.

J is TRBJ2-1 and V is TRBV7-6, with 10 bases aligning to TRBD2. With V trimmed by 2 bases and J by 9 bases, 7 bases remained unmatched. The CDR3 is 15 amino acids. Germline loops: CDR1 SGHVS, CDR2 FNYEAQ. The CDR3 spells CASSLTSGKWSEQFF. The CDR3 bases are TGTGCCAGCAGCTTAACTAGCGGGAAATGGAGTGAGCAGTTCTTC.

The chain couples TRBV5-1 to TRBJ2-5, with TRBD2 as a possible D gene (5 bases). The V and J ends lost 0 bases and 5 bases respectively, with 14 bases between them. The germline CDR1 and CDR2 sequences are SGHRS and YFSETQ. This CDR3 is 15 amino acids long. CDR3 DNA: TGCGCCAGCAGCTTGGCTGGGGAGTCGAGGGAGACCCAGTACTTC. It is translated as CASSLAGESRETQYF. The full variable domain, with the rest looked up from reference TRBV5-1 and TRBJ2-5, is KAGVTQTPRYLIKTRGQQVTLSCSPISGHRSVSWYQQTPGQGLQFLFEYFSETQRNKGNFPGRFSGRQFSNSRSEMNVSTLELGDSALYLCASSLAGESRETQYFGPGTRLLVL.

CDR3 amino acids: CASSLGSAGGEQYF. The DNA of the CDR3 is TGTGCCAGCAGCTTAGGATCCGCTGGAGGGGAGCAGTACTTC. The rearrangement uses TRBV7-8 and TRBJ2-7; TRBD2 might be the D (6 bases). Germline V gene data show CDR1 as SGHVS and CDR2 as FQNEAQ. Trimming removed 1 base from V and 7 bases from J, with 14 bases in between. The CDR3 covers 14 residues.

This chain links TRBV5-4 with TRBJ2-3; 11 bases match TRBD2. V trimming: 4 bases; J trimming: 3 bases; junction bases outside the gene matches: 4. This CDR3 is built from 15 residues. Germline V CDR1 and CDR2: SGHNT, YYREEE (reference sequence). For the CDR3, the DNA is TGTGCCAGCAGCCCACGACTAGCGGGAACAGATACGCAGTATTTT. This codes for CASSPRLAGTDTQYF.

This chain joins TRBV7-9 and TRBJ2-7; D possibly corresponds to TRBD1 (6 bases). Looked up from germline, CDR1 is SEHNR and CDR2 is FQNEAQ (reference sequence). Trimming stripped 6 bases from V and 5 bases from J, with 17 bases between. The CDR3 loop spans 14 amino acids. CDR3 protein: CASRPTGMANEQYF. The CDR3 DNA is TGTGCCAGCAGACCCACAGGGATGGCAAACGAGCAGTACTTC.

V and J are TRBV4-2 and TRBJ2-7; TRBD1 matches at 7 bases. V shed 4 bases and J 2 bases; nucleotides not matched to a gene: 2. Germline loops: CDR1 LGHNA, CDR2 YNFKEQ. The CDR3 is made up of 13 amino acids. The CDR3, as DNA: TGTGCCAGCAGCCCGGGACAGCCCTACGAGCAGTACTTC. Amino acid sequence: CASSPGQPYEQYF.

CDR3 nucleotide sequence: TGTGCCAGCAGCTTGGCGGCAGGGGACTATGGCTACACCTTC. This codes for CASSLAAGDYGYTF. The rearrangement uses TRBV5-4 and TRBJ1-2; tentatively, D is TRBD1 (6 bases). The germline CDR1 and CDR2 sequences are SGHNT and YYREEE (reference sequence). The CDR3 loop spans 14 amino acids. Trimming left V 0 bases short and J 3 bases short, with 9 bases between.

This clone was found once. The chain joins TRBV19 to TRBJ2-2; 7 bases map to TRBD2. This CDR3 is 15 amino acids long. Looked up from germline, CDR1 is LNHDA and CDR2 is SQIVND (reference sequence). V lost 6 bases and J lost 3; bases outside the gene matches: 7. CDR3 coding DNA: TGTGCCAGTAGAACCGGGACTACACACACCGGGGAGCTGTTTTTT. Amino acids: CASRTGTTHTGELFF.

As DNA, the CDR3 is TGTGCCATCAAGGGGGCCGATGAAAAACTGTTTTTT. It is translated as CAIKGADEKLFF. The chain is built from TRBV10-3 and TRBJ1-4; 7 bases are shared with TRBD1. After removal of 7 bases from V and 6 bases from J, the junction contained 2 bases not matched to a gene. Germline CDR1 reads ENHRY; CDR2 reads SYGVKD. This CDR3 spans 12 amino acids.

V gene TRBV10-3 combines with J gene TRBJ2-1; maybe TRBD1 (6 bases). The CDR3 runs 15 residues. Germline V gene sequence: CDR1 ENHRY, CDR2 SYGVKD. Trimming stripped 2 bases from V and 2 bases from J, with 10 bases between. The DNA of the CDR3 is TGTGCCATCAGTGAGGGGGGCGGAACCTACAATGAGCAGTTCTTC. This gives the protein CAISEGGGTYNEQFF.